The T cell receptor (beta chain) described here comes from a study of blood T cells in healthy people across ages. A sample-barcoded 5' primer and a J-beta primer mix were used in a second PCR of roughly 6 to 11 cycles. TCRdb independently ran MiXCR on the 5' RACE reads; one entry per CDR3 protein. The sample has around 1.1 million distinct CDR3 sequences, around two fifths seen once. This clonotype was observed a handful of times. The V gene's germline CDR1 is SEHNR and CDR2 FQNEAQ (reference sequence). The CDR3 totals 11 residues. V gave up 10 bases and J gave up 6 bases, with 12 bases separating them.

The V gene is TRBV7-9, the J gene TRBJ1-2, with D tentatively TRBD1 (6 bases). The sequencing input was blood. The receptor was derived from a man between 18 and 29 years old in good health. CDR3 protein: CATKGVHGYTF. The CDR3 nucleotides read TGTGCCACGAAGGGGGTCCATGGCTACACCTTC.